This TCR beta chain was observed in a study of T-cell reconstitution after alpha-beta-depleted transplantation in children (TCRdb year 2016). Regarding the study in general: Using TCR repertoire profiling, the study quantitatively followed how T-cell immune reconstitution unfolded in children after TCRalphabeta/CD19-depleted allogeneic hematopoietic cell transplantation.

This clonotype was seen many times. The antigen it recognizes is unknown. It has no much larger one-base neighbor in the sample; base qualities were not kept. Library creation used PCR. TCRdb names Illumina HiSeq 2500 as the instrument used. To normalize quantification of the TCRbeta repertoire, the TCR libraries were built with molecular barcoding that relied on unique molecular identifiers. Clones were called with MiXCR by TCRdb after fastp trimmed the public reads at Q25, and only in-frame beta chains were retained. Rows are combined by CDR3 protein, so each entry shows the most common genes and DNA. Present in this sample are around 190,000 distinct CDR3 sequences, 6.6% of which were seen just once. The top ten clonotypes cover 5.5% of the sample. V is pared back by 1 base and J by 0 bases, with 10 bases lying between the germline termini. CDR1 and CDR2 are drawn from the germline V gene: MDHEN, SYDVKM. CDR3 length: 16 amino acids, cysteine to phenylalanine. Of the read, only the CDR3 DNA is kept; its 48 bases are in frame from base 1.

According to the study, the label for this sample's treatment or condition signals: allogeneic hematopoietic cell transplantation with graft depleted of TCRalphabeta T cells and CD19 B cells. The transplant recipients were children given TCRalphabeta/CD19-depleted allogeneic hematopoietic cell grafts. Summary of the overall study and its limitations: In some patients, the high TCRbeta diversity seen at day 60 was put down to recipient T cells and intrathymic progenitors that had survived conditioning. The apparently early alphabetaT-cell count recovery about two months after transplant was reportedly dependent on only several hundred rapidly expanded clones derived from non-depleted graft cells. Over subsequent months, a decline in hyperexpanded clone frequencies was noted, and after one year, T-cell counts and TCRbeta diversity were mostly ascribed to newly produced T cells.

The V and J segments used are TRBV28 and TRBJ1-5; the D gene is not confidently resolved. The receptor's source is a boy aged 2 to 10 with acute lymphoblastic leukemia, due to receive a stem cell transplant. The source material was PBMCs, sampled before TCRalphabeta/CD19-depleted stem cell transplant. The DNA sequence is TGTGCCAGCAGTTTATACCCCAGAGATAGCAATCAGCCCCAGCATTTT. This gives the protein CASSLYPRDSNQPQHF.